The 9 T cell receptor beta chains presented below share a single source sample, sequenced in a study of blood T cells in healthy people across ages. Primers used in a second PCR of about 6 to 11 cycles were a sample-barcoded 5' primer and a J-beta primer mix. TCRdb reprocessed the 5' RACE reads with MiXCR, giving one entry per CDR3 protein. The table lists around 800,000 distinct CDR3 sequences, roughly 26% of them singletons. The same sample was also studied in work on T cells of mothers and their children.

Sequenced material: blood. The source of these receptors is a boy between 10 and 17 years old in good health.

The rearrangement links TRBV5-1 to TRBJ2-1; 12 bases line up with TRBD2. The CDR3 sequence is 19 residues long. Germline V gives CDR1 SGHRS, CDR2 YFSETQ. Trimming at V came to 4 bases and at J to 2 bases, leaving 13 bases not matched to a gene. In DNA form, the CDR3 reads TGCGCCAGCAGCGGCCTGGCTAGCGGGGGGGCAAAAACCTACAATGAGCAGTTCTTC. It specifies CASSGLASGGAKTYNEQFF.

With regard to this clonotype: A much larger clonotype is one base distant, so this may be a read error. This chain uses TRBV11-2 with TRBJ2-4, with a possible D match to TRBD2 (6 bases). CDR1 is SGHAT, CDR2 FQNNGV, per germline. Trimming left V 4 bases short and J 6 bases short, with 19 bases between. The CDR3 covers 16 residues. CDR3 nucleotides: TGTGCCAGCAGCTGGGAGACTAGAGAGGCCCGAAACATTCAGTACTTC. As protein: CASSWETREARNIQYF.

The chain employs TRBV3-1 and TRBJ2-3, with TRBD2 matching 11 bases. V dropped 4 bases and J dropped 8; count of bases not matched to a gene: 11. Germline V lookup: CDR1 LGHDT, CDR2 YNNKEL (reference sequence). CDR3 length equals 16 residues. CDR3 DNA sequence: TGTGCCAGCAGCCCCGGGACGGGACTAGCGGAGGGTACGCAGTATTTT. Its translation: CASSPGTGLAEGTQYF.

The chain recombines TRBV9 with TRBJ2-5; D is unclear. Germline values: CDR1 SGDLS, CDR2 YYNGEE. This CDR3 is 13 amino acids long. V lost 2 bases and J lost 1, with 6 bases in between. The CDR3 here is CASSVKVQETQYF. CDR3 DNA: TGTGCCAGCAGCGTTAAGGTCCAAGAGACCCAGTACTTC. Complete variable domain (other parts from reference TRBV9 and TRBJ2-5): DSGVTQTPKHLITATGQRVTLRCSPRSGDLSVYWYQQSLDQGLQFLIQYYNGEERAKGNILERFSAQQFPDLHSELNLSSLELGDSALYFCASSVKVQETQYFGPGTRLLVL.

This clonotype has a handful of counts. This chain connects TRBV24-1 to TRBJ1-6, with D maybe TRBD1 (6 bases). The CDR3 extends over 16 amino acids. In germline, CDR1 is KGHDR, CDR2 SFDVKD. V was cut by 3 bases and J by 8 bases, with 16 bases left in between. The CDR3 DNA follows: TGTGCCACCAGTGATCTTCAACAGGGCGGCGATTCACCCCTCCACTTT. Its protein product is CATSDLQQGGDSPLHF.

The chain joins TRBV6-6 to TRBJ2-7, with 12 bases aligning to TRBD1. The CDR3 covers 16 residues. The germline V gene encodes CDR1 MNHNY and CDR2 SVGAGI (reference sequence). The ends lost 7 bases at V and 4 bases at J; junction bases unmatched: 11. The CDR3 sequence is CASKSSGTGGDYEQYF. As DNA, the CDR3 is TGTGCCAGCAAATCCTCCGGGACAGGGGGCGATTACGAGCAGTACTTC.

This clonotype was recorded a few times. This sequence joins TRBV6-5 and TRBJ2-5; maybe TRBD2 (6 bases). CDR3 length: 14 amino acids. Trimming removed 2 bases at V and 4 bases at J, with 11 bases between. CDR1 is MNHEY and CDR2 is SVGAGI in the germline V gene. CDR3 region: CASSYQAGRETQYF. In DNA, the CDR3 is TGTGCCAGCAGTTACCAGGCGGGGCGAGAGACCCAGTACTTC.

This clonotype was observed a handful of times. CDR3 amino acids: CATRGAGEETQYF. The CDR3 DNA sequence: TGTGCCACCCGCGGGGCCGGCGAAGAGACCCAGTACTTC. The chain joins TRBV24-1 to TRBJ2-5, with D tentatively TRBD2 (6 bases). CDR1 KGHDR and CDR2 SFDVKD come from the germline V gene. There are 13 residues in the CDR3. Trimming took off 9 bases at V and 3 bases at J, with 13 bases between the two ends.

The chain couples TRBV28 to TRBJ1-6; D remains ambiguous. Trimming shortened V by 3 bases and J by 5 bases, and 11 bases separated the two germline ends. Germline lookup yields CDR1 MDHEN and CDR2 SYDVKM. The CDR3 totals 15 residues. CDR3 sequence: CASSFGRLDNSPLHF. DNA for the CDR3: TGTGCCAGCAGTTTCGGTCGGTTGGATAATTCACCCCTCCACTTT. Drawing the rest from reference TRBV28 and TRBJ1-6, the complete variable domain is DVKVTQSSRYLVKRTGEKVFLECVQDMDHENMFWYRQDPGLGLRLIYFSYDVKMKEKGDIPEGYSVSREKKERFSLILESASTNQTSMYLCASSFGRLDNSPLHFGNGTRLTVT.